A single sample is the source of the 28 T cell receptor beta chains below, sequenced in a study of T cell repertoires in cytomegalovirus infection. Antigens for these TCRs are unknown. TCRdb recomputed calls from the reads with MiXCR, one row per CDR3 protein. Here the sample spans 100,000 to 150,000 distinct CDR3 sequences, more than 25% being singletons. The material was CD8+ T cells from cultured PBMCs, obtained from culture after CMV antigen stimulation. The receptors shown here come from a human donor in good health (CMV status not recorded). Some clones in this sample may be carry-over from other donors' samples.

This clonotype was detected a few times. The chain is built from TRBV12-3 or TRBV12-4 and TRBJ1-2; 7 positions match TRBD1. V was pared by 7 bases and J by 4 bases, with 6 bases of the junction left unmatched. The CDR3 contains 13 residues. CDR3 nucleotide sequence: TGTGCCAGCACCCTGACAGGGCCCTATGGCTACACCTTC. Residues: CASTLTGPYGYTF.

V is TRBV2 and J is TRBJ2-3; D unresolved. V was trimmed by 6 bases and J by 2 bases, leaving 12 bases between them. From germline, CDR1 is SNHLY and CDR2 FYNNEI. The CDR3 sequence is 14 residues long. CDR3 sequence: CASREDYSTDTQYF. The CDR3 nucleotides read TGTGCCAGCAGAGAGGATTACTCCACAGATACGCAGTATTTT.

CDR3 in amino acids: CASSLEGQGITEAFF. The CDR3 bases are TGTGCCAGCAGCTTAGAGGGACAGGGCATCACTGAAGCTTTCTTT. The chain combines TRBV7-8 with TRBJ1-1, with 9 positions matching TRBD1. Germline CDR1 SGHVS, CDR2 FQNEAQ. This CDR3 spans 15 amino acids. V shed 1 base and J 4 bases; nucleotides not matched to a gene: 4.

This clonotype was observed a handful of times. V gene TRBV6-8 combines with J gene TRBJ2-1; D call uncertain. Trimming left V 7 bases short and J 12 bases short, with 4 bases between. Germline values: CDR1 MNHGY, CDR2 SAAAGT. The length of the CDR3 is 8 residues. The CDR3 protein is CASIGQFF. In nucleotides, the CDR3 is TGTGCCAGCATTGGGCAGTTCTTC.

The chain carries TRBV15 and TRBJ1-1; the match to TRBD1 covers 7 bases. Losses at the gene ends were 0 bases for V and 9 bases for J; bases not matched to a gene: 7. This CDR3 is built from 14 residues. The V gene's germline CDR1 is LNHNV and CDR2 YYDKDF (reference sequence). Here the CDR3 DNA reads TGTGCCACCAGCAGAGATGGAACAGGGGACCAAGCTTTCTTT. Translated: CATSRDGTGDQAFF.

This sequence joins TRBV12-3 or TRBV12-4 and TRBJ2-1; 8 bases map to TRBD1. The CDR3 covers 13 residues. The V segment lost 6 bases and the J segment 5 bases; nucleotides outside the gene matches: 3. CDR3 sequence (DNA): TGTGCCAGCAGCGGACAGGGTAACAATGAGCAGTTCTTC. It specifies CASSGQGNNEQFF.

The chain carries TRBV9 and TRBJ2-1, with TRBD2 identical over 9 bases. Trimming cost V 3 bases and J 5 bases; bases outside gene matches: 9. This CDR3 region has 16 residues. CDR1 SGDLS and CDR2 YYNGEE come from the germline V gene. The CDR3 sequence: CASSAVGGLAHNEQFF. As DNA, the CDR3 is TGTGCCAGCAGCGCGGTAGGGGGACTAGCACACAATGAGCAGTTCTTC. The variable domain in full, completed from reference TRBV9 and TRBJ2-1, reads DSGVTQTPKHLITATGQRVTLRCSPRSGDLSVYWYQQSLDQGLQFLIQYYNGEERAKGNILERFSAQQFPDLHSELNLSSLELGDSALYFCASSAVGGLAHNEQFFGPGTRLTVL.

In its sample, this clonotype was seen a few times. The V call is TRBV7-9, the J call TRBJ2-1, with a weak D call TRBD2 (5 bases). Germline V gives CDR1 SEHNR, CDR2 FQNEAQ (reference sequence). V lost 5 bases, J lost 1 base, and 15 bases lay in between. The CDR3 sequence is 16 residues long. CDR3 in amino acids: CASSLRSGLSYNEQFF. CDR3 nucleotides: TGTGCCAGCAGCCTCCGCTCTGGACTGTCCTACAATGAGCAGTTCTTC. Supplemented by reference TRBV7-9 and TRBJ2-1, the full variable domain reads DTGVSQNPRHKITKRGQNVTFRCDPISEHNRLYWYRQTLGQGPEFLTYFQNEAQLEKSRLLSDRFSAERPKGSFSTLEIQRTEQGDSAMYLCASSLRSGLSYNEQFFGPGTRLTVL.

Only a few counts were recorded for this clonotype. The chain carries TRBV27 and TRBJ1-2; 7 bases are shared with TRBD1. V lost 8 bases to trimming and J lost 2 bases; unmatched junction nucleotides: 14. Germline V gives CDR1 MNHEY, CDR2 SMNVEV (reference sequence). This CDR3 has 16 amino acids. The CDR3 nucleotides are TGTGCCAGCCTAGGCCCGAAAACAGGGGAGAACTATGGCTACACCTTC. Its translation is CASLGPKTGENYGYTF.

The chain joins TRBV7-9 to TRBJ1-2, with 8 bases identical to TRBD1. The trim removed 3 bases at V and 8 bases at J, leaving 8 bases unmatched. The germline gives CDR1 SEHNR, CDR2 FQNEAQ (reference sequence). This CDR3 has 14 amino acids. The CDR3 region has the DNA TGTGCCAGCAGCTTTGAAACAGGGGGAAGGGGCTACACCTTC. As protein: CASSFETGGRGYTF.

The chain couples TRBV14 to TRBJ2-1; 11 nucleotides line up with TRBD2. Germline V CDR1 and CDR2: SGHDN, FVKESK. The trim removed 5 bases at V and 8 bases at J, leaving 8 bases unmatched. The CDR3 totals 15 residues. The CDR3 here is CASSSLSGGADEQFF. CDR3 bases: TGTGCCAGCAGCTCCCTTAGCGGGGGGGCTGATGAGCAGTTCTTC. Drawing the rest from reference TRBV14 and TRBJ2-1, the complete variable domain is EAGVTQFPSHSVIEKGQTVTLRCDPISGHDNLYWYRRVMGKEIKFLLHFVKESKQDESGMPNNRFLAERTGGTYSTLKVQPAELEDSGVYFCASSSLSGGADEQFFGPGTRLTVL.

The chain combines TRBV9 with TRBJ1-1, with 7 bases lining up with TRBD1. The CDR3 length is 14 residues. In germline, CDR1 is SGDLS, CDR2 YYNGEE. V trimming: 3 bases; J trimming: 4 bases; junction bases outside the gene matches: 6. The CDR3 protein is CASSEATGFTEAFF. The CDR3 region has the DNA TGTGCCAGCAGCGAAGCGACAGGGTTCACTGAAGCTTTCTTT.

There are a few counts of this clonotype. J is TRBJ2-7 and V is TRBV10-3, with D maybe TRBD2 (6 bases). V shed 4 bases and J shed 4 bases, with 8 bases lying between them. This CDR3 is built from 12 residues. Germline assignment: CDR1 ENHRY and CDR2 SYGVKD. CDR3 in DNA: TGTGCCATCAGTGGGGACTCTTACGAGCAGTACTTC. Protein product: CAISGDSYEQYF.

This clonotype showed up many times. The chain employs TRBV7-6 and TRBJ2-1; no reliable D call. The germline V gene encodes CDR1 SGHVS and CDR2 FNYEAQ. The CDR3 totals 12 residues. Trimming removed 5 bases from V and 7 bases from J, with 9 bases in between. This CDR3 reads CASSKSRNEQFF. The CDR3 DNA reads TGTGCCAGCAGCAAAAGCCGGAATGAGCAGTTCTTC. The whole variable domain, filled in from reference TRBV7-6 and TRBJ2-1, reads GAGVSQSPRYKVTKRGQDVALRCDPISGHVSLYWYRQALGQGPEFLTYFNYEAQQDKSGLPNDRFSAERPEGSISTLTIQRTEQRDSAMYRCASSKSRNEQFFGPGTRLTVL.

This clonotype was recorded a few times. The chain employs TRBV12-3 or TRBV12-4 and TRBJ2-2; D might be TRBD1 or TRBD2, each matching 6 bases. The length of the CDR3 is 18 residues. Trimming took off 2 bases at V and 2 bases at J, with 18 bases between the two ends. CDR3 in amino acids: CASSLPPVGGVNTGELFF. In DNA, the CDR3 is TGTGCCAGCAGTTTACCCCCGGTGGGGGGCGTAAACACCGGGGAGCTGTTTTTT.

This clonotype was counted many times. The chain is built from TRBV7-3 and TRBJ2-7; 7 bases line up with TRBD1. V lost 5 bases to trimming and J lost 5 bases; unmatched junction nucleotides: 9. CDR3 length: 14 amino acids. Germline CDR1 and CDR2: SGHTA and FQGTGA. Here the CDR3 reads CASSPQGMMNEQYF. In DNA, the CDR3 is TGTGCCAGCAGCCCACAGGGGATGATGAACGAGCAGTACTTC.

This clonotype was detected only a few times. The chain has TRBV6-6 and TRBJ1-1; perhaps TRBD1 as D (5 bases). Germline V gene sequence: CDR1 MNHNY, CDR2 SVGAGI (reference sequence). The CDR3 runs to 14 residues. V lost 2 bases to trimming and J lost 4 bases, with 11 bases between them. The CDR3 loop is CASSYSGGTTEAFF. The CDR3 coding sequence is TGTGCCAGCAGTTACAGCGGGGGGACCACTGAAGCTTTCTTT.

The chain joins TRBV7-8 to TRBJ1-2, with D unclear. This CDR3 has 15 residues. Trimming removed 3 bases from V and 2 bases from J, with 13 bases in between. Germline values: CDR1 SGHVS, CDR2 FQNEAQ. As DNA, the CDR3 is TGTGCCAGCAGCTTCCTCAATACCCAGAACTATGGCTACACCTTC. It yields the protein CASSFLNTQNYGYTF.

In its sample, this clonotype was seen a few times. The rearrangement links TRBV12-3 or TRBV12-4 to TRBJ1-5, with no clear D. Trimming left V 5 bases short and J 0 bases short, with 8 bases between. The CDR3 is 14 amino acids. This CDR3 reads CASSPGNSNQPQHF. CDR3 in DNA: TGTGCCAGCAGTCCAGGAAATAGCAATCAGCCCCAGCATTTT.

The genes are TRBV12-5 and TRBJ2-1, with 13 bases matching TRBD2. The CDR3 has 17 residues. Germline V gene lookup returns CDR1 LGHNT and CDR2 FRNRAP. J was trimmed by 9 bases and V by 3 bases; bases with no gene match: 11. The CDR3 bases are TGTGCTAGTGGTTTTACGACTAGCGGGGGGCCATCCCCTGAGCAGTTCTTC. Protein sequence: CASGFTTSGGPSPEQFF.

This clonotype has a count of ten or more. The rearrangement links TRBV6-1 to TRBJ1-2; TRBD1 is a possible D gene (6 bases). The CDR3 sequence is 14 residues long. Trimming shortened V by 5 bases and J by 3 bases, and 13 bases separated the two germline ends. The germline V gene has CDR1 MNHNS and CDR2 SASEGT. CDR3: CASSSAGADYGYTF. CDR3 DNA: TGTGCCAGCAGTTCCGCGGGGGCGGACTATGGCTACACCTTC.

In this sample, this clonotype turned up many times. The CDR3 region is CASSLYRGLGNEQFF. The DNA for the CDR3 is TGTGCCAGCAGCCTCTACAGGGGTTTGGGGAATGAGCAGTTCTTC. The gene calls are TRBV7-2 and TRBJ2-1; 7 nucleotides align to TRBD1. With V trimmed by 5 bases and J by 7 bases, 11 bases remained unmatched. From germline, CDR1 is SGHTA and CDR2 FQGNSA. CDR3 length equals 15 residues.

J is TRBJ2-2 and V is TRBV12-3 or TRBV12-4, with 8 bases aligning to TRBD1. The CDR3 is made up of 16 amino acids. Germline trimming cut 5 bases from V and 7 bases from J; bases unmatched to any gene: 12. The CDR3 DNA follows: TGTGCCAGCAGTACGACAGGGGAACGATTGGACGGGGAGCTGTTTTTT. Translated: CASSTTGERLDGELFF.

This clonotype was observed many times. The gene calls are TRBV6-5 and TRBJ2-1; 11 bases are shared with TRBD2. The length of the CDR3 is 24 residues. V lost 2 bases and J lost 0; bases outside the gene matches: 24. Germline V gives CDR1 MNHEY, CDR2 SVGAGI. This CDR3 reads CASSYPKHPTSGGQGAHSYNEQFF. The CDR3 bases are TGTGCCAGCAGTTACCCGAAGCACCCAACTAGCGGGGGCCAGGGGGCACACTCCTACAATGAGCAGTTCTTC.

This chain connects TRBV6-6 to TRBJ1-1, with no clear D. The germline V gene encodes CDR1 MNHNY and CDR2 SVGAGI (reference sequence). The CDR3 length is 13 residues. Trimming removed 4 bases at V and 3 bases at J, with 9 bases between. CDR3 DNA sequence: TGTGCCAGCAGTTGGCGCGGGGACACTGAAGCTTTCTTT. This translates into CASSWRGDTEAFF.

This clonotype has a handful of counts. The V and J genes are TRBV28 and TRBJ2-7; 8 bases line up with TRBD1. The germline gives CDR1 MDHEN, CDR2 SYDVKM. This CDR3 has 15 amino acids. The junction had 7 bases not matched to a gene; V was cut back by 3 bases and J by 3 bases. The CDR3 DNA is TGTGCCAGCAGTTTCCCCTGGACAGGGCGCTACGAGCAGTACTTC. This gives the protein CASSFPWTGRYEQYF. The full variable domain, its missing parts supplied by reference TRBV28 and TRBJ2-7, is DVKVTQSSRYLVKRTGEKVFLECVQDMDHENMFWYRQDPGLGLRLIYFSYDVKMKEKGDIPEGYSVSREKKERFSLILESASTNQTSMYLCASSFPWTGRYEQYFGPGTRLTVT.

The chain has TRBV27 and TRBJ1-1, with 7 bases fitting TRBD1. J gave up 9 bases and V 0 bases, and 7 bases lay outside the gene matches. CDR1 MNHEY and CDR2 SMNVEV come from the germline V gene (reference sequence). This CDR3 contains 14 residues. The CDR3 DNA reads TGTGCCAGCAGTTTATCGATAACGACAGGGAAAGCTTTCTTT. Its translation: CASSLSITTGKAFF.

This clonotype was counted a few times. This chain uses TRBV5-6 with TRBJ2-7, with TRBD1 identical over 9 bases. CDR3 size: 15 residues. V shed 2 bases and J 4 bases; nucleotides not matched to a gene: 7. Germline V gene data show CDR1 as SGHDT and CDR2 as YYEEEE. The CDR3 is CASSFLGTGIYEQYF. The CDR3 DNA follows: TGTGCCAGCAGCTTCCTTGGGACAGGGATTTACGAGCAGTACTTC.